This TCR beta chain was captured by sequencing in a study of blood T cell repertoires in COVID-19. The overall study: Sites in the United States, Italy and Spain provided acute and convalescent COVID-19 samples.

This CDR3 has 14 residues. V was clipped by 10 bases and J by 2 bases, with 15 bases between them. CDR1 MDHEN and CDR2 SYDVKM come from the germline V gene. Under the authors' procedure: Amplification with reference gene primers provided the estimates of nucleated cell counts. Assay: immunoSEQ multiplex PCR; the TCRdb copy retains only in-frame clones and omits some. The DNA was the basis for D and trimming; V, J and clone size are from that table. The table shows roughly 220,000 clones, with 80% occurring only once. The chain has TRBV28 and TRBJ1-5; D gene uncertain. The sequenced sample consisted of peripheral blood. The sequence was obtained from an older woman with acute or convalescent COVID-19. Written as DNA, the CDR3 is TGTGCCAACTCGCCGGGTGGAGGCAATCAGCCCCAGCATTTT. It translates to CANSPGGGNQPQHF.